This T cell receptor (beta chain) was sequenced for a study of cytomegalovirus exposure and HLA in healthy donors. As regards this clone: Its antigen is still unknown.

As for the donors, each was a healthy bone marrow donor. Both 60 Vbeta primers and 13 Jbeta primers went into the PCR. Only in-frame clones appear in the TCRdb table, and some are missing; sequencing was by immunoSEQ multiplex PCR. Of approximately 160,000 clones listed, roughly 80% are singletons. Germline loops: CDR1 SGHRS, CDR2 YFSETQ. Trimming took 0 bases from V and 5 from J; bases not matched to a gene: 16. The CDR3 covers 18 residues. Study-level results: Association of a missense DCLRE1C variant with TCR beta V- and J-gene trimming was reported in a later analysis.

The material sequenced was PBMCs. This TCR was recovered from a woman between 18 and 30 years old in good health and CMV-seronegative. V is TRBV5-1 and J is TRBJ1-1, with TRBD1 matching 7 bases. CDR3 sequence reads: CASSLGGSLTGAGTEAFF. The CDR3 DNA is TGCGCCAGCAGCTTGGGGGGTTCTCTTACAGGGGCTGGGACTGAAGCTTTCTTT.